This T cell receptor beta chain was observed in a study of blood T cell repertoires in COVID-19. The wider study: Specimens from acute and convalescent COVID-19 originated in the United States, Italy and Spain. In each case, the material was cDNA or gDNA derived from T cells, B-cell-depleted T cells, or PBMCs.

This clone was counted a single time. CDR3 length: 15 amino acids. V was trimmed by 2 bases and J by 4 bases, leaving 14 bases between them. CDR1 and CDR2 (germline): SGHTA, FQGNSA. Produced via immunoSEQ multiplex PCR; TCRdb's table is partial and in-frame only. The data show hundreds of thousands of clones, roughly 91% seen once. This chain joins TRBV7-2 and TRBJ1-1, with a tentative D call TRBD1 (5 bases). This TCR derives from a woman under 40 with COVID-19, enrolled during active disease. The sequenced material came from peripheral blood. DNA for the CDR3: TGTGCCAGCAGCTTAAGCGGGACTTGGGGCACTGAAGCTTTCTTT. It yields the protein CASSLSGTWGTEAFF.